This T cell receptor (beta chain) was sequenced during a study of T cell repertoires in cytomegalovirus infection. Details on this clonotype: Its target is unknown.

TCRdb ran MiXCR on the reads and lists one entry per CDR3 protein. The sample has some 560,000 distinct CDR3 sequences, just under 40% seen once. The receptor was derived from a human donor in good health (CMV status not recorded). Some clones in this sample may be carry-over from other donors' samples. The source material was cultured PBMCs, sampled from culture after CMV antigen stimulation.

The CDR3 protein is CASSLLTGGYTF. In DNA form, the CDR3 reads TGTGCCAGCAGTTTACTAACAGGTGGCTACACCTTC. The genes are TRBV12-3 or TRBV12-4 and TRBJ1-2; weak D call: TRBD1 (5 bases). With 2 bases removed from V and 7 bases from J, the gap between germline ends came to 8 bases. There are 12 residues in the CDR3.